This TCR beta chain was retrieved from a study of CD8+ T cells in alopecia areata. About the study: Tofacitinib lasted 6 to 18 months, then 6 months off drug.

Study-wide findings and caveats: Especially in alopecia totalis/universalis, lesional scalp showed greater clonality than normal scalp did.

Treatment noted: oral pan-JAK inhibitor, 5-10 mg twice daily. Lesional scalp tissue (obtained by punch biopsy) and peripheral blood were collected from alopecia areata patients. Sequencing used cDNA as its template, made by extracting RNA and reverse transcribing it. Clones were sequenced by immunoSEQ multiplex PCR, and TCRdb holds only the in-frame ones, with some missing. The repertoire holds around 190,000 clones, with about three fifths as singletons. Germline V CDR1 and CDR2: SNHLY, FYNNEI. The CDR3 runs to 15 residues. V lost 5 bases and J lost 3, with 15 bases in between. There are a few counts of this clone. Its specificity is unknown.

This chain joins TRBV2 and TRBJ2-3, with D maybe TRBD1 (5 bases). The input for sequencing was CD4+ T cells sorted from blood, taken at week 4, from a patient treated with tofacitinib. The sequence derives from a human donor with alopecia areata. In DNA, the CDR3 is TGTGCCAGCAGTCAAAGGGGAAGACTGACAGATACGCAGTATTTT. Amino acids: CASSQRGRLTDTQYF.